These T cell receptor beta chains were read from a single sample in a study of CD4 T cells in relation to SARS-CoV-2 and coronaviruses. The data were produced by immunoSEQ multiplex PCR, yet TCRdb's version contains in-frame clones alone and is incomplete. The sample includes about 36,000 clones, roughly 80% of them seen just once. These receptors have no known antigen. The specimen was naive CD4+ T cells from PBMCs, cultured in vitro. These receptors all stem from an adult with COVID-19. Each CDR3 is given with its conserved first and last residue. Fields, in order: V gene, clone size, J gene, D gene, CDR3 protein, CDR3 DNA. The D gene is left open where the match is weak. Not every row has a clone size; where given, it reads once, few, many or a size class.

TRBV10-3,NA,TRBJ2-3,NA,CAISDPSGSTDTQYF,TGTGCCATCAGTGACCCGAGCGGAAGCACAGATACGCAGTATTTT
TRBV6-5,few,TRBJ2-1,NA,CASRLPTDEQFF,TGTGCCAGCAGGTTACCCACGGATGAGCAGTTCTTC
TRBV5-1,NA,TRBJ2-5,NA,CASRPGSSYQETQYF,TGCGCCAGCCGGCCGGGGTCCTCGTACCAAGAGACCCAGTACTTC
TRBV15,NA,TRBJ1-2,NA,CATSNANYGYTF,TGTGCCACCAGCAACGCTAACTATGGCTACACCTTC
TRBV29-1,few,TRBJ2-1,NA,CSVEDPERSSYNEQFF,TGCAGCGTTGAAGATCCTGAGCGTAGCTCCTACAATGAGCAGTTCTTC
TRBV19,NA,TRBJ1-1,NA,CASSMGQGSAFF,TGTGCCAGTAGTATGGGGCAGGGATCAGCTTTCTTT
TRBV5-4,NA,TRBJ1-5,NA,CASSLDSNQPQHF,TGTGCCAGCAGCTTGGATAGCAATCAGCCCCAGCATTTT
TRBV2,NA,TRBJ2-1,NA,CASTWNTNEQFF,TGTGCCAGCACGTGGAATACCAATGAGCAGTTCTTC
TRBV6-5,NA,TRBJ2-2,NA,CASCTSAGELFF,TGTGCCAGCTGTACTTCAGCCGGGGAGCTGTTTTTT
TRBV7-3,NA,TRBJ2-5,TRBD1,CASGQGAGETQYF,TGTGCCAGCGGACAGGGGGCGGGGGAGACCCAGTACTTC
TRBV6-7,NA,TRBJ2-3,NA,CASSYQGSTDTQYF,TGTGCCAGCAGTTACCAGGGAAGCACAGATACGCAGTATTTT
TRBV7-2,NA,TRBJ1-2,TRBD1,CASSLFGTGDGYTF,TGTGCCAGCAGCTTATTCGGGACAGGGGATGGCTACACCTTC
TRBV10-2,NA,TRBJ2-2,TRBD1,CARTGTGRTGELFF,TGCGCCAGGACCGGGACAGGGAGGACCGGGGAGCTGTTTTTT
TRBV9,NA,TRBJ2-5,NA,CASSVVAGSETQYF,TGTGCCAGCAGCGTAGTGGCGGGGAGTGAGACCCAGTACTTC
TRBV19,NA,TRBJ2-1,NA,CASRDQAGSAYNEQFF,TGTGCCAGTAGGGACCAAGCGGGCTCGGCCTACAATGAGCAGTTCTTC
TRBV5-6,NA,TRBJ2-4,NA,CASRQGFDIQYF,TGTGCCAGCAGGCAGGGCTTCGACATTCAGTACTTC
TRBV7-8,NA,TRBJ2-7,NA,CASSLAPGPYEQYF,TGTGCCAGCAGCTTAGCTCCGGGACCCTACGAGCAGTACTTC
TRBV19,NA,TRBJ2-5,TRBD2,CASSTGLAAQETQYF,TGTGCCAGTAGTACGGGACTAGCGGCCCAAGAGACCCAGTACTTC
TRBV19,NA,TRBJ2-7,TRBD1,CASSDRVAGEQYF,TGTGCCAGTAGCGACAGGGTCGCAGGCGAGCAGTACTTC
TRBV7-2,NA,TRBJ2-6,TRBD1,CASSLAGQGNFPGANVLTF,TGTGCCAGCAGCTTAGCGGGACAGGGGAATTTTCCTGGGGCCAACGTCCTGACTTTC
TRBV5-1,NA,TRBJ2-2,NA,CASSFRGTTGELFF,TGCGCCAGCAGCTTTAGGGGGACCACCGGGGAGCTGTTTTTT
TRBV3-1/TRBV3-2,NA,TRBJ2-1,TRBD2,CASSPKRSSGTRGNEQFF,TGTGCCAGCAGCCCCAAGCGGTCTAGCGGGACACGGGGCAATGAGCAGTTCTTC
TRBV7-3,NA,TRBJ2-2,TRBD1,CASSFDRGGTTGELFF,TGTGCCAGCAGCTTTGACAGGGGGGGGACCACCGGGGAGCTGTTTTTT
TRBV2,NA,TRBJ2-7,TRBD2,CASRKTSGGSYEQYF,TGTGCCAGCAGAAAAACTAGCGGGGGCTCCTACGAGCAGTACTTC
TRBV28,NA,TRBJ2-3,TRBD1,CASSSGIRGPLAVTDTQYF,TGTGCCAGCAGTTCTGGAATTAGGGGGCCTTTAGCCGTGACAGATACGCAGTATTTT
TRBV5-6,NA,TRBJ1-5,NA,CASSLFKGGGNQPQHF,TGTGCCAGCAGCTTATTTAAGGGGGGCGGCAATCAGCCCCAGCATTTT
TRBV19,few,TRBJ1-2,NA,CASSINREYGYTF,TGTGCCAGTAGTATCAACAGGGAATATGGCTACACCTTC
TRBV6-5,once,TRBJ2-3,NA,CASSSQRTSTDTQYF,TGTGCCAGCAGTTCCCAGCGGACTAGCACAGATACGCAGTATTTT
TRBV27,NA,TRBJ1-6,NA,CASSLKSSYNSPLHF,TGTGCCAGCAGTCTTAAGAGCTCCTATAATTCACCCCTCCACTTT
TRBV2,NA,TRBJ2-1,TRBD2,CASSGPGTSGKIVYNEQFF,TGTGCCAGCAGTGGTCCCGGGACTAGCGGGAAAATCGTCTACAATGAGCAGTTCTTC
TRBV7-2,NA,TRBJ2-5,TRBD2,CASSLALAGFQETQYF,TGTGCCAGCAGCTTAGCGCTAGCGGGCTTCCAAGAGACCCAGTACTTC
TRBV11-2,NA,TRBJ2-7,NA,CASSLFSGNPYEQYF,TGTGCCAGCAGCTTATTCTCTGGGAACCCCTACGAGCAGTACTTC
TRBV3-1/TRBV3-2,once,TRBJ2-5,NA,CASSQASRQETQYF,TGTGCCAGCAGCCAAGCTTCACGACAAGAGACCCAGTACTTC
TRBV2,NA,TRBJ2-5,NA,CASSEGQVQETQYF,TGTGCCAGCAGTGAAGGACAGGTTCAAGAGACCCAGTACTTC
TRBV7-2,once,TRBJ2-5,NA,CASSVGETQYF,TGTGCCAGCAGCGTCGGGGAGACCCAGTACTTC
TRBV4-1,NA,TRBJ2-7,TRBD1,CASSQPPGQGETYEQYF,TGCGCCAGCAGCCAACCCCCGGGACAGGGGGAAACCTACGAGCAGTACTTC
TRBV7-8,NA,TRBJ2-7,TRBD2,CASSPSEGRARAYEQYF,TGTGCCAGCAGCCCAAGCGAGGGGAGGGCCAGGGCCTACGAGCAGTACTTC
TRBV9,NA,TRBJ2-6,TRBD1,CASSVAPMGQSLSGANVLTF,TGTGCCAGCAGCGTAGCTCCGATGGGACAGTCCCTCTCTGGGGCCAACGTCCTGACTTTC
TRBV12-3/TRBV12-4,NA,TRBJ2-7,NA,CASSFLSEQYF,TGTGCCAGCAGTTTCTTGTCCGAGCAGTACTTC
TRBV7-9,once,TRBJ1-4,NA,CASSLGGGEEKLFF,TGTGCCAGCAGCTTAGGTGGCGGAGAAGAAAAACTGTTTTTT